These 13 T cell receptor beta chains came from one sample sequenced in a study of shared clonotypes between healthy human individuals. Assay: immunoSEQ multiplex PCR; the TCRdb copy retains only in-frame clones and omits some. The sample carries roughly 2.1 million clones, about 93% recorded once. Naive CD8 isolation took CD45RO-negative cells positively selected for CCR7 and excluded terminally differentiated effector memory CD45RA+ cells. What was sequenced was naive CD8+ T cells from PBMCs. These receptors originate from a man younger than 35 in good health. Some clones in this sample may be carry-over from other donors' samples.

This sequence joins TRBV4-3 and TRBJ1-1; D perhaps matches TRBD1 (5 bases). The V gene's germline CDR1 is LGHNA and CDR2 YSLEER. V gave up 3 bases and J gave up 1 base, with 9 bases separating them. CDR3 length: 14 amino acids. This CDR3 is CASSHGGGNTEAFF. The DNA of the CDR3 is TGCGCCAGCAGCCATGGCGGGGGGAACACTGAAGCTTTCTTT.

In regard to this clone: The sample holds other DNA sequences that translate to the same CDR3. This rearrangement joins TRBV7-9 to TRBJ2-1; 12 nucleotides align to TRBD2. This CDR3 region has 15 residues. V gave up 3 bases and J gave up 7 bases; unmatched junction bases: 4. Looked up from germline, CDR1 is SEHNR and CDR2 is FQNEAQ (reference sequence). The CDR3 loop is CASSLVLAGGNEQFF. In DNA, the CDR3 is TGTGCCAGCAGCTTGGTCCTAGCGGGAGGGAATGAGCAGTTCTTC.

This chain connects TRBV2 to TRBJ1-4; D is possibly TRBD1 (6 bases). Between the trimmed V and J ends, which lost 4 bases and 10 bases, there was a span of 13 bases. Germline CDR1 SNHLY, CDR2 FYNNEI. The CDR3 contains 13 residues. The CDR3, as DNA: TGTGCCAGCAGTGTTATCGGACAGCCAAAACTGTTTTTT. Translated: CASSVIGQPKLFF.

The chain couples TRBV27 to TRBJ1-6; the D gene is possibly TRBD1 (6 bases). This CDR3 contains 14 residues. Trimming removed 3 bases from V and 9 bases from J, with 12 bases in between. Germline CDR1 and CDR2: MNHEY and SMNVEV (reference sequence). The CDR3 coding sequence is TGTGCCAGCAGTTTCGGCAGGGGAGGTTCACCCCTCCACTTT. It codes for CASSFGRGGSPLHF.

The chain combines TRBV27 with TRBJ2-3; 13 bases fit TRBD2. This CDR3 region has 17 residues. J gave up 4 bases and V 1 base, and 5 bases lay outside the gene matches. Germline lookup yields CDR1 MNHEY and CDR2 SMNVEV (reference sequence). In nucleotides, the CDR3 is TGTGCCAGCAGTTTATTTGGACTAGCGGGAGTAGCAGATACGCAGTATTTT. It translates to CASSLFGLAGVADTQYF.

On this clone: Other nucleotide sequences from this sample produce the same CDR3. The chain joins TRBV5-5 to TRBJ2-7, with D tentatively TRBD1 or TRBD2 (5 bases each). Germline CDR1 SGHKS, CDR2 YYEKEE (reference sequence). The CDR3 loop spans 13 amino acids. Trimming left V 0 bases short and J 2 bases short, with 6 bases between. The CDR3 DNA reads TGTGCCAGCAGCTTGGGGGGACCCTACGAGCAGTACTTC. Residues: CASSLGGPYEQYF.

This rearrangement joins TRBV4-1 to TRBJ2-7; D may match TRBD1 or TRBD2 (5 bases each). The germline V and J ends were trimmed by 4 bases and 7 bases, with 17 bases remaining between them. The CDR3 is 14 residues long. Germline V gene lookup returns CDR1 MGHRA and CDR2 YSYEKL. Written as DNA, the CDR3 is TGCGCCAGCAGCCTCGGGACGGGTCTACGGGAGCAGTACTTC. It encodes CASSLGTGLREQYF.

In this sample, this clone turned up a few times. The chain employs TRBV19 and TRBJ2-1; D perhaps matches TRBD1 (6 bases). The CDR3 consists of 16 residues. In germline, CDR1 is LNHDA, CDR2 SQIVND (reference sequence). The V end was cut by 0 bases, the J end by 2 bases, with 11 bases between. CDR3 nucleotides: TGTGCCAGTAGTATAGATCACAGGGCCGCCTACAATGAGCAGTTCTTC. Its protein is CASSIDHRAAYNEQFF.

The chain recombines TRBV27 with TRBJ1-1, with D perhaps TRBD1 (5 bases). The CDR3 extends over 14 amino acids. Trimming removed 5 bases from V and 6 bases from J, with 16 bases in between. From germline, CDR1 is MNHEY and CDR2 SMNVEV (reference sequence). As DNA, the CDR3 is TGTGCCAGCAGTCAAACCGGGACGGTCCCTGAAGCTTTCTTT. It codes for CASSQTGTVPEAFF.

Note on this clone: Other DNA sequences in the same sample also yield this CDR3. This sequence joins TRBV9 and TRBJ2-7, with 7 bases identical to TRBD1. Looked up from germline, CDR1 is SGDLS and CDR2 is YYNGEE. The CDR3 consists of 15 residues. Trimming removed 0 bases from V and 4 bases from J; junction bases left unmatched: 7. CDR3 protein: CASSVGDSGAYEQYF. The CDR3 region has the DNA TGTGCCAGCAGCGTAGGGGACAGCGGCGCGTACGAGCAGTACTTC.

Remarks on this clone: This same CDR3 is encoded by further DNA sequences in the sample. The rearrangement joins TRBV27 to TRBJ2-5; tentative D call: TRBD1 (5 bases). From germline, CDR1 is MNHEY and CDR2 SMNVEV (reference sequence). The ends were cut back, 0 bases at V and 4 bases at J, with 9 bases in the middle. The CDR3 spans 14 residues. DNA for the CDR3: TGTGCCAGCAGTTTATCAGGGGCCGGAGAGACCCAGTACTTC. Translated: CASSLSGAGETQYF.

The CDR3 coding sequence is TGTGCCTGTAAGGCGAGCTCCTACGAGCAGTACTTC. This sequence encodes CACKASSYEQYF. This sequence joins TRBV30 and TRBJ2-7, with unresolved D. From germline, CDR1 is GTSNPN and CDR2 SVGIG (reference sequence). The CDR3 is made up of 12 amino acids. V was pared by 6 bases and J by 0 bases, with 9 bases between.

This clone was recorded only once. V gene TRBV19 combines with J gene TRBJ2-1; TRBD2 matches at 8 bases. With 5 bases clipped from V and 3 bases from J, the junction kept 6 bases outside the gene matches. In germline, CDR1 is LNHDA, CDR2 SQIVND (reference sequence). This CDR3 is 15 amino acids long. The CDR3 DNA reads TGTGCCAGTAGTTTTGGTAGCGGGGACTACAATGAGCAGTTCTTC. Translated, it gives CASSFGSGDYNEQFF.